These 15 T cell receptor beta chains were sequenced from one sample in a study of graft-versus-host responses after intestinal transplantation. This table comes from immunoSEQ multiplex PCR, and its TCRdb copy is limited to in-frame clones, with some not included. The sample shows 100,000 or so clones, 90% to 95% of them seen only once. These TCRs are of unknown antigen specificity. The sequenced sample was unstimulated CD8+ T cells sorted from spleen or lymph node cells, obtained before transplant. The receptors originated from a human donor who was the organ donor for an intestinal transplant.

The CDR3 sequence is CATSKNWMEAPQETQYF. DNA for the CDR3: TGTGCCACCAGCAAAAATTGGATGGAAGCGCCCCAAGAGACCCAGTACTTC. The chain uses TRBV15 and TRBJ2-5; D unresolved. This CDR3 has 17 amino acids. The V end was cut by 4 bases, the J end by 1 base, with 19 bases between. The germline gives CDR1 LNHNV, CDR2 YYDKDF (reference sequence).

The V gene is TRBV7-9, the J gene TRBJ2-7, with 10 bases fitting TRBD1. The CDR3 consists of 15 residues. After removal of 5 bases from V and 4 bases from J, the junction contained 8 bases not matched to a gene. Germline loops: CDR1 SEHNR, CDR2 FQNEAQ (reference sequence). The CDR3, as DNA: TGTGCCAGCAGCGGGTGGACAGGGGGAAATTACGAGCAGTACTTC. Amino acids: CASSGWTGGNYEQYF.

The rearrangement joins TRBV18 to TRBJ1-1, with D tentatively TRBD1 (6 bases). The CDR3 length is 16 residues. Trimming removed 6 bases at V and 0 bases at J, with 17 bases between. Germline CDR1 reads KGHSH; CDR2 reads LQKENI. This chain's CDR3 is CASSRQADFMNTEAFF. In DNA, the CDR3 is TGTGCCAGCTCCCGACAGGCCGACTTCATGAACACTGAAGCTTTCTTT.

The chain recombines TRBV2 with TRBJ1-2; 7 bases map to TRBD1. This CDR3 comprises 14 residues. Germline values: CDR1 SNHLY, CDR2 FYNNEI. The junction had 8 bases not matched to a gene; V was cut back by 7 bases and J by 3 bases. CDR3 amino acids: CASTFHGTDYGYTF. The CDR3 DNA sequence: TGTGCCAGCACCTTCCACGGGACAGACTATGGCTACACCTTC.

J is TRBJ1-3 and V is TRBV18; D not resolved. The CDR3 is 14 residues long. Germline-derived CDR1 and CDR2 are KGHSH and LQKENI. V was clipped by 3 bases and J by 1 base, with 7 bases between them. The CDR3 spells CASSPATSGNTIYF. The CDR3 DNA is TGTGCCAGCTCACCTGCGACATCTGGAAACACCATATATTTT.

With respect to this clone: This same CDR3 is encoded by further DNA sequences in the sample. The V call is TRBV4-1, the J call TRBJ1-4; 7 nucleotides align to TRBD1. Germline V gene data show CDR1 as MGHRA and CDR2 as YSYEKL. The CDR3 has 14 residues. After removal of 4 bases from V and 5 bases from J, the junction contained 4 bases not matched to a gene. The CDR3 sequence is CASSRTGGNEKLFF. The CDR3 coding sequence is TGCGCCAGCAGCCGGACAGGCGGAAATGAAAAACTGTTTTTT.

The chain combines TRBV28 with TRBJ1-2, with D perhaps TRBD1 (5 bases). This CDR3 has 16 residues. The germline V gene encodes CDR1 MDHEN and CDR2 SYDVKM. V was clipped by 6 bases and J by 1 base, with 18 bases between them. The CDR3 is CASSPIRQMGNYGYTF. The CDR3 nucleotides are TGTGCCAGCAGCCCAATCAGACAGATGGGTAACTATGGCTACACCTTC.

The chain joins TRBV13 to TRBJ2-7; TRBD2 matches 7 bases. The trim removed 5 bases at V and 2 bases at J, leaving 15 bases unmatched. Germline V gene sequence: CDR1 PRHDT, CDR2 FYEKMQ (reference sequence). This CDR3 is built from 17 residues. The CDR3 here is CASSPGGERGRTYEQYF. The CDR3 nucleotides are TGTGCCAGCAGCCCCGGGGGAGAGCGGGGCCGGACCTACGAGCAGTACTTC.

The chain is built from TRBV23-1 and TRBJ2-7; a weak D match, TRBD1 (5 bases). TRBV23-1 carries the ORF label, with uncertain function. This CDR3 spans 13 amino acids. Trimming removed 4 bases from V and 3 bases from J, with 10 bases in between. Here the CDR3 reads CASSRDRNYEQYF. The CDR3 coding sequence is TGCGCCAGCAGTCGCGACAGAAACTACGAGCAGTACTTC.

The chain links TRBV4-3 to TRBJ1-5, with 9 bases aligning to TRBD1. This CDR3 is 14 amino acids long. Trimming removed 3 bases from V and 5 bases from J; junction bases left unmatched: 2. CDR1 and CDR2 (germline): LGHNA, YSLEER. CDR3 nucleotides: TGCGCCAGCAGCCAGTGGACAGGGGATCAGCCCCAGCATTTT. Residues: CASSQWTGDQPQHF.

The V call is TRBV6-6, the J call TRBJ2-7; possible D gene TRBD1, 5 bases. Trimming took 0 bases from V and 2 from J, leaving 14 bases between them. The CDR3 totals 16 residues. Germline loops: CDR1 MNHNY, CDR2 SVGAGI (reference sequence). The CDR3 region is CASSYSMGQRPYEQYF. As DNA, the CDR3 is TGTGCCAGCAGTTACTCGATGGGGCAAAGGCCCTACGAGCAGTACTTC.

The gene calls are TRBV4-2 and TRBJ1-4, with a tentative D call TRBD1 (5 bases). This CDR3 comprises 16 residues. V dropped 0 bases and J dropped 3 bases, with 11 bases sitting between them. CDR1 and CDR2 from the germline V gene are LGHNA and YNFKEQ. The CDR3 loop is CASSQDSEGPNEKLFF. As DNA, the CDR3 is TGTGCCAGCAGCCAAGATTCGGAGGGACCTAATGAAAAACTGTTTTTT.

The chain has TRBV19 and TRBJ1-1; 7 positions agree with TRBD1. The CDR3 has 14 amino acids. J gave up 5 bases and V 7 bases, and 10 bases lay outside the gene matches. Germline loops: CDR1 LNHDA, CDR2 SQIVND (reference sequence). CDR3 sequence: CASTHHRGLTEAFF. CDR3 bases: TGTGCCAGTACCCACCACAGGGGTCTGACTGAAGCTTTCTTT.

This chain connects TRBV19 to TRBJ1-5, with D possibly TRBD1 on 5 matching bases. CDR1 is LNHDA and CDR2 is SQIVND in the germline V gene (reference sequence). The germline V and J ends were trimmed by 6 bases and 4 bases, with 10 bases remaining between them. The CDR3 length is 13 residues. The CDR3 region has the DNA TGTGCCAGTAGCTTCGGGGGGAATCAGCCCCAGCATTTT. It translates to CASSFGGNQPQHF. Drawing the rest from reference TRBV19 and TRBJ1-5, the complete variable domain is DGGITQSPKYLFRKEGQNVTLSCEQNLNHDAMYWYRQDPGQGLRLIYYSQIVNDFQKGDIAEGYSVSREKKESFPLTVTSAQKNPTAFYLCASSFGGNQPQHFGDGTRLSIL.

The gene calls are TRBV27 and TRBJ1-2; the D is unclear. From germline, CDR1 is MNHEY and CDR2 SMNVEV (reference sequence). Trimming removed 0 bases at V and 6 bases at J, with 14 bases between. CDR3 length: 15 amino acids. CDR3 DNA sequence: TGTGCCAGCAGTTTATCAGCGGGAGGGCTCAATGGCTACACCTTC. It specifies CASSLSAGGLNGYTF.